Below, 31 T cell receptor beta chains from the same sample are listed, as sequenced in a study of blood T cell repertoires in COVID-19. Measured with immunoSEQ multiplex PCR; TCRdb has only the in-frame clones, and not every one. The data contain 150,000 to 200,000 clones, more than 70% of them singletons. The sequenced sample consisted of PBMCs or T cells enriched from blood (not recorded which). The receptors derive from a woman in her fifties or sixties in a cohort exposed to, infected with or recovered from COVID-19 (not recorded which).

This chain joins TRBV6-5 and TRBJ2-5; 7 bases align to TRBD2. This CDR3 has 13 residues. J was trimmed by 5 bases and V by 0 bases; bases with no gene match: 0. Germline V lookup: CDR1 MNHEY, CDR2 SVGAGI. CDR3 sequence: CASSYSGGETQYF. DNA of the CDR3: TGTGCCAGCAGTTACTCGGGAGGGGAGACCCAGTACTTC.

V usage is TRBV7-2 and J usage is TRBJ2-6, with 8 bases lining up with TRBD2. V was clipped by 1 base and J by 0 bases; unmatched bases: 2. The CDR3 is 17 amino acids. Germline V lookup: CDR1 SGHTA, CDR2 FQGNSA. CDR3 in amino acids: CASSLGGGISGANVLTF. In DNA, the CDR3 is TGTGCCAGCAGCTTAGGCGGGGGGATCTCTGGGGCCAACGTCCTGACTTTC.

This chain connects TRBV4-3 to TRBJ1-4, with 8 bases aligning to TRBD1. The germline V gene has CDR1 LGHNA and CDR2 YSLEER. V shed 4 bases and J 4 bases; nucleotides not matched to a gene: 5. The CDR3 covers 15 residues. The CDR3 bases are TGCGCCAGCAGCCCATCGACAGGGGTTAATGAAAAACTGTTTTTT. Its translation is CASSPSTGVNEKLFF.

V gene TRBV28 combines with J gene TRBJ2-5, with D unclear. Germline values: CDR1 MDHEN, CDR2 SYDVKM. V lost 2 bases to trimming and J lost 1 base, with 8 bases between them. This CDR3 has 14 amino acids. In DNA form, the CDR3 reads TGTGCCAGCAGTTTAGCGGAGCTCCAAGAGACCCAGTACTTC. Translating it yields CASSLAELQETQYF.

The CDR3 reads CASGGSPLTDTQYF. In DNA form, the CDR3 reads TGTGCCAGTGGTGGGAGCCCACTCACAGATACGCAGTATTTT. This rearrangement joins TRBV28 to TRBJ2-3; a weak D match, TRBD2 (5 bases). Germline CDR1 and CDR2: MDHEN and SYDVKM. The CDR3 runs to 14 residues. Trimming left V 9 bases short and J 2 bases short, with 15 bases between.

V is TRBV7-9 and J is TRBJ2-2, with no clear D. The V end was cut by 5 bases, the J end by 6 bases, with 10 bases between. Germline loops: CDR1 SEHNR, CDR2 FQNEAQ (reference sequence). This CDR3 contains 13 residues. The CDR3 bases are TGTGCCAGCAGCGTGAACTTACCCGGGGAGCTGTTTTTT. It specifies CASSVNLPGELFF.

The chain is built from TRBV10-3 and TRBJ1-2, with a tentative D call TRBD1 (6 bases). V shed 10 bases and J shed 0 bases, with 12 bases lying between them. The V gene's germline CDR1 is ENHRY and CDR2 SYGVKD. There are 13 residues in the CDR3. The CDR3 is CATRTETNYGYTF. Written as DNA, the CDR3 is TGTGCCACTCGGACAGAAACTAACTATGGCTACACCTTC.

The V gene is TRBV19, the J gene TRBJ1-5; TRBD1 matches at 9 bases. With 7 bases clipped from V and 3 bases from J, the junction kept 22 bases outside the gene matches. CDR1 is LNHDA and CDR2 is SQIVND in the germline V gene (reference sequence). The CDR3 sequence is 20 residues long. CDR3 nucleotides: TGTGCCAGTAAACCCGCCCCCAGACAGGGGGTTCGGGGTACCAATCAGCCCCAGCATTTT. Its protein is CASKPAPRQGVRGTNQPQHF.

The genes are TRBV27 and TRBJ2-6; maybe TRBD2 (7 bases). Trimming took 3 bases from V and 0 from J, leaving 12 bases between them. Germline CDR1 reads MNHEY; CDR2 reads SMNVEV (reference sequence). The CDR3 is made up of 17 amino acids. CDR3 region: CASSLGGGRSGANVLTF. In nucleotides, the CDR3 is TGTGCCAGCAGTTTGGGCGGGGGCCGCTCTGGGGCCAACGTCCTGACTTTC.

The gene calls are TRBV15 and TRBJ1-1, with a possible D match to TRBD1 (5 bases). The CDR3 sequence is 15 residues long. The germline V gene has CDR1 LNHNV and CDR2 YYDKDF (reference sequence). The germline V and J ends were trimmed by 1 base and 1 base, with 10 bases remaining between them. The chain's CDR3 is CATSRVRGANTEAFF. The CDR3 nucleotides are TGTGCCACCAGCAGAGTGCGCGGGGCGAACACTGAAGCTTTCTTT. Drawing the rest from reference TRBV15 and TRBJ1-1, the complete variable domain is DAMVIQNPRYQVTQFGKPVTLSCSQTLNHNVMYWYQQKSSQAPKLLFHYYDKDFNNEADTPDNFQSRRPNTSFCFLDIRSPGLGDTAMYLCATSRVRGANTEAFFGQGTRLTVV.

On this clone itself: One end of the junction is discordant with germline, which a read error may explain. V and J are TRBV28 and TRBJ2-7; perhaps TRBD2 as D (5 bases). Per germline, CDR1 MDHEN and CDR2 SYDVKM. The CDR3 contains 15 residues. The CDR3 is CVSSLLSGSSYEQYF. The CDR3 DNA reads as TGTGTCAGCAGTTTATTATCGGGGAGCTCCTACGAGCAGTACTTC.

The rearrangement uses TRBV19 and TRBJ1-6; no firm D call. CDR3 size: 16 residues. The V end lost 5 bases, the J end lost 5 bases, and 16 bases lay between the germline ends. The V gene's germline CDR1 is LNHDA and CDR2 SQIVND (reference sequence). Here the CDR3 reads CASSQALTFDNSPLHF. DNA of the CDR3: TGTGCCAGTAGTCAAGCCCTTACGTTCGATAATTCACCCCTCCACTTT.

V gene TRBV11-2 combines with J gene TRBJ1-5; D is ambiguous. V was cut by 6 bases and J by 3 bases, with 9 bases left in between. Germline V lookup: CDR1 SGHAT, CDR2 FQNNGV. The CDR3 contains 13 residues. The CDR3 region is CASSLTDNQPQHF. CDR3 DNA sequence: TGTGCCAGCAGTCTAACCGACAATCAGCCCCAGCATTTT.

The sample holds a few counts of this clone. The V gene is TRBV5-1, the J gene TRBJ2-5; 8 nucleotides agree with TRBD2. The CDR3 contains 16 residues. CDR1 is SGHRS, CDR2 YFSETQ, per germline. V gave up 1 base and J gave up 4 bases; unmatched junction bases: 9. CDR3 sequence: CASSLQPGAGGETQYF. CDR3 DNA: TGCGCCAGCAGCTTGCAGCCGGGGGCGGGAGGAGAGACCCAGTACTTC.

The V call is TRBV21-1, the J call TRBJ2-1; the table's D call, TRBD1, was not checked against the DNA. TRBV21-1 is given as a pseudogene. CDR3 length: 18 residues. CDR3 sequence (DNA): TGTGCCAGCAGCAAAAGAGGGCAGGGGGCTTTTCCTTGGGATGAGCAGTTCTTC. Amino acid sequence: CASSKRGQGAFPWDEQFF.

The V and J genes are TRBV7-9 and TRBJ2-5; 8 bases match TRBD2. V dropped 1 base and J dropped 4; count of bases not matched to a gene: 8. Germline V gene lookup returns CDR1 SEHNR and CDR2 FQNEAQ (reference sequence). The CDR3 spans 16 residues. CDR3 nucleotides: TGTGCCAGCAGCTTAGTTCGCGGGGGGATAGTAGAGACCCAGTACTTC. Encoded protein: CASSLVRGGIVETQYF.

This clone turned up a few times. V and J are TRBV5-4 and TRBJ2-7; TRBD1 matches at 7 bases. V lost 5 bases, J lost 5 bases, and 7 bases stayed unmatched. CDR3 length: 13 amino acids. From germline, CDR1 is SGHNT and CDR2 YYREEE (reference sequence). CDR3 DNA sequence: TGTGCCAGCAGTCTAGACAGGGAAGACGAGCAGTACTTC. Encoded protein: CASSLDREDEQYF.

This chain uses TRBV28 with TRBJ1-3, with 9 nucleotides matching TRBD1. Germline assignment: CDR1 MDHEN and CDR2 SYDVKM. Germline trimming cut 7 bases from V and 0 bases from J; bases unmatched to any gene: 7. This CDR3 region has 16 residues. The CDR3: CASNTGGPFSGNTIYF. Here the CDR3 DNA reads TGTGCCAGCAACACAGGGGGCCCCTTCTCTGGAAACACCATATATTTT.

Details on this clone: Other DNA variants within this sample encode the same CDR3. V gene TRBV29-1 combines with J gene TRBJ1-2, with D possibly TRBD1 on 6 matching bases. This CDR3 is 16 amino acids long. Trimming removed 3 bases at V and 0 bases at J, with 17 bases between. The germline V gene encodes CDR1 SQVTM and CDR2 ANQGSEA. The CDR3 sequence: CSVEDRGRGTNYGYTF. The CDR3 DNA reads TGCAGCGTTGAGGATCGGGGGAGGGGGACTAACTATGGCTACACCTTC.

This chain uses TRBV28 with TRBJ2-5, with a weak D call TRBD1 (5 bases). V was clipped by 5 bases and J by 5 bases, with 15 bases between them. This CDR3 is 14 amino acids long. CDR1 and CDR2 (germline): MDHEN, SYDVKM. CDR3 residues: CASSLLPTEETQYF. CDR3 coding DNA: TGTGCCAGCAGTCTCTTGCCGACAGAGGAGACCCAGTACTTC.

The chain links TRBV6-2 or TRBV6-3 to TRBJ1-5; D is perhaps TRBD1 (5 bases). This CDR3 comprises 16 residues. Deletions cut 0 bases from V and 2 bases from J, with 11 bases between. Germline values: CDR1 MNHEY, CDR2 SVGEGT. Written as DNA, the CDR3 is TGTGCCAGCAGTTACTCCTTTGGGGGGGGCAATCAGCCCCAGCATTTT. This codes for CASSYSFGGGNQPQHF.

The V gene is TRBV10-3, the J gene TRBJ2-7; D is unclear. Germline loops: CDR1 ENHRY, CDR2 SYGVKD. Between the trimmed V and J ends, which lost 3 bases and 0 bases, there was a span of 9 bases. CDR3 length: 14 residues. The CDR3, as DNA: TGTGCCATCAGTGAAGAAGAGTACTCCTACGAGCAGTACTTC. Residues: CAISEEEYSYEQYF.

This chain links TRBV7-9 with TRBJ2-7; possibly TRBD1 for D (5 bases). CDR3 length equals 15 residues. Germline-derived CDR1 and CDR2 are SEHNR and FQNEAQ (reference sequence). Trimming left V 5 bases short and J 0 bases short, with 14 bases between. This CDR3 reads CASSLRDSYSYEQYF. The CDR3 DNA reads as TGTGCCAGCAGCCTCCGAGACAGCTACTCCTACGAGCAGTACTTC.

This clone was seen only a few times. V usage is TRBV28 and J usage is TRBJ2-7, with D perhaps matching TRBD2 (6 bases). Trimming left V 3 bases short and J 0 bases short, with 12 bases between. The length of the CDR3 is 15 residues. The V gene's germline CDR1 is MDHEN and CDR2 SYDVKM. CDR3 bases: TGTGCCAGCAGTTTTGTGAGAGCGGGCTCCTACGAGCAGTACTTC. This gives the protein CASSFVRAGSYEQYF.

This chain uses TRBV2 with TRBJ1-2, with D hard to call. The V and J ends lost 3 bases and 8 bases respectively, with 19 bases between them. Germline V lookup: CDR1 SNHLY, CDR2 FYNNEI. This CDR3 region has 15 residues. The CDR3 nucleotides read TGTGCCAGCAGTGACGCAACGGGGTCACGTCGGGGCTACACCTTC. It codes for CASSDATGSRRGYTF.

V usage is TRBV7-2 and J usage is TRBJ1-2, with a tentative D call TRBD1 (5 bases). From germline, CDR1 is SGHTA and CDR2 FQGNSA. V was trimmed by 8 bases and J by 3 bases, leaving 13 bases between them. This CDR3 has 13 amino acids. The CDR3 sequence is CASGGWGDYGYTF. The CDR3 nucleotides are TGTGCCAGCGGGGGGTGGGGTGACTATGGCTACACCTTC.

The rearrangement links TRBV5-1 to TRBJ1-4; D is unclear. Germline CDR1 is SGHRS and CDR2 is YFSETQ. V lost 0 bases and J 5 bases, leaving 14 bases between the germline ends. This CDR3 is built from 16 residues. The CDR3 reads CASSLDGLGANEKLFF. The CDR3 DNA is TGCGCCAGCAGCTTGGACGGCCTGGGCGCGAATGAAAAACTGTTTTTT. The full variable domain, in which reference TRBV5-1 and TRBJ1-4 provide the parts outside the CDR3, is KAGVTQTPRYLIKTRGQQVTLSCSPISGHRSVSWYQQTPGQGLQFLFEYFSETQRNKGNFPGRFSGRQFSNSRSEMNVSTLELGDSALYLCASSLDGLGANEKLFFGSGTQLSVL.

The chain recombines TRBV9 with TRBJ2-7; D gene ambiguous. CDR3 length equals 12 residues. Trimming took 0 bases from V and 6 from J, leaving 7 bases between them. Germline V CDR1 and CDR2: SGDLS, YYNGEE. CDR3 DNA sequence: TGTGCCAGCAGCGTAGTCAACGGCGAGCAGTACTTC. This gives the protein CASSVVNGEQYF.

The CDR3 DNA reads as TGTGCCAGCAGCGAGACAGGGGGTCAGCCCCAGCATTTT. Translating it yields CASSETGGQPQHF. This rearrangement joins TRBV9 to TRBJ1-5, with 9 bases lining up with TRBD1. From germline, CDR1 is SGDLS and CDR2 YYNGEE. The CDR3 totals 13 residues. The V gene end was trimmed by 3 bases and the J gene end by 6 bases; junction bases not matched to a gene: 1.

The chain couples TRBV6-5 to TRBJ1-2; D call uncertain. V shed 4 bases and J shed 8 bases, with 11 bases lying between them. This CDR3 has 12 residues. The germline V gene has CDR1 MNHEY and CDR2 SVGAGI. The CDR3 DNA is TGTGCCAGCAGTTCCGGAGCGACGGGCTACACCTTC. It translates to CASSSGATGYTF.

The chain recombines TRBV5-1 with TRBJ2-1; 7 positions agree with TRBD2. Germline trimming cut 7 bases from V and 0 bases from J; bases unmatched to any gene: 4. The CDR3 runs 14 residues. Germline V gene data show CDR1 as SGHRS and CDR2 as YFSETQ. The CDR3 coding sequence is TGCGCCAGCCAGTCTAGCGGCTCCTACAATGAGCAGTTCTTC. Protein product: CASQSSGSYNEQFF.